These T cell receptor beta chains were read from a single sample in a study of shared clonotypes between healthy human individuals. Clones were read by immunoSEQ multiplex PCR, and TCRdb kept only the in-frame ones, dropping some. The sample carries about 2,200,000 clones, about 92% recorded once. The sample taken for sequencing was naive CD8+ T cells from PBMCs. Receptors originate from a man in his late teens or twenties in good health. Some clones in this sample may be carry-over from other donors' samples. Each CDR3 is given with its conserved first and last residue. Each record gives: J gene, clone size, D gene, V gene, CDR3 DNA, CDR3 protein. The D gene is left open where the match is weak. Size values are once, few and many counts, or a class for expanded clones, and some rows have none.

>TRBJ2-3|few|-|TRBV29-1
TGCAGCGCACTCCCAGGGAGCACAGATACGCAGTATTTT
CSALPGSTDTQYF
>TRBJ2-7|-|-|TRBV30
TGTGCCTGGAGGACTACAGGGTCCTACGAGCAGTACTTC
CAWRTTGSYEQYF
>TRBJ2-1|-|TRBD2|TRBV7-9
TGTGCCAGCAGCTCCATAGCGGGGAGCTCCTACAATGAGCAGTTCTTC
CASSSIAGSSYNEQFF
>TRBJ2-1|-|-|TRBV13
TGTGCCAGTAGCCACAGGGCAGTCTCCTACAATGAGCAGTTCTTC
CASSHRAVSYNEQFF
>TRBJ2-1|-|-|TRBV7-9
TGTGCCAGCAGCCCCCAAGCAGGGGTAGCGCGGAATGAGCAGTTCTTC
CASSPQAGVARNEQFF
>TRBJ2-7|-|TRBD1|TRBV10-3
TGTGCCTCAGCCCAGGGGGTCCACTCCTACGAGCAGTACTTC
CASAQGVHSYEQYF
>TRBJ2-1|-|-|TRBV7-2
TGTGCCAGCAGCTCCCGGGACGACCGATACAATGAGCAGTTCTTC
CASSSRDDRYNEQFF
>TRBJ2-7|-|TRBD1|TRBV5-1
TGCGCCAGCAGCTCGAGGGGACCGGGACAGGGGCTATACGAGCAGTACTTC
CASSSRGPGQGLYEQYF
>TRBJ2-2|-|TRBD1|TRBV18
TGTGCCAGCTCACCACGGAGGGACAGGGGGAACACCGGGGAGCTGTTTTTT
CASSPRRDRGNTGELFF
>TRBJ1-1|once|-|TRBV6-5
TGTGCCAGCAGTTACGTCCAGGCAAACACTGAAGCTTTCTTT
CASSYVQANTEAFF
>TRBJ2-2|-|TRBD1|TRBV29-1
TGCGGGACAGGGTACACCGGGGAGCTGTTTTTT
CGTGYTGELFF
>TRBJ2-7|-|TRBD1|TRBV4-3
TGCGCCAGCAGCCAAGGGACAGGGGGCGACCATTACCTCTACGAGCAGTACTTC
CASSQGTGGDHYLYEQYF
>TRBJ2-7|-|-|TRBV5-1
TGCGCCAGCAGCTCGTGGCTCCAGGAGGAGGGTAGTGAGCAGTACTTC
CASSSWLQEEGSEQYF
>TRBJ2-5|-|-|TRBV21-1
TGTGCCAGCAGCAAAAGAAACGGACGGGAGCGAGAGACCCAGTACTTC
CASSKRNGRERETQYF
>TRBJ2-1|-|TRBD2|TRBV7-9
TGTGCCAGCAGCCCTCGGTTAGGAGGGCGGGAGGACGAGCAGTTCTTC
CASSPRLGGREDEQFF
>TRBJ1-5|-|-|TRBV7-2
TGTGCCAGCAGCTTAGCAGGAGATGGAAATCAGCCCCAGCATTTT
CASSLAGDGNQPQHF
>TRBJ2-7|few|-|TRBV28
TGTGCCAGCAGTTTCCCCTCCTACGAGCAGTACTTC
CASSFPSYEQYF
>TRBJ2-3|-|-|TRBV7-9
TGTGCCAGCAGCGACCCCTCGAGGGCAGATACGCAGTATTTT
CASSDPSRADTQYF
>TRBJ2-3|-|-|TRBV4-1
TGCGCCAGCAGTCCTACCGTCGCGCCGACAGATACGCAGTATTTT
CASSPTVAPTDTQYF
>TRBJ2-7|-|-|TRBV2
TGTGCCAGCAGAGGGGTCGAGCAGTACTTC
CASRGVEQYF
>TRBJ2-2|-|TRBD2|TRBV7-8
TGTGCCAGCAGCTTAGTAAGCGGGAGGGGATACGGGGAGCTGTTTTTT
CASSLVSGRGYGELFF
>TRBJ2-3|-|-|TRBV19
TGTGCCAGTAGTATGTGGCGGACTAGCACAGATACGCAGTATTTT
CASSMWRTSTDTQYF
>TRBJ2-7|-|TRBD2|TRBV25-1
TGTGCCAGCAGTTTATCCTCCCTAGCGGCGTACGAGCAGTACTTC
CASSLSSLAAYEQYF
>TRBJ2-3|-|-|TRBV7-9
TGTGCCAGCAGCCAAAGACTAGTCGGGACAGATACGCAGTATTTT
CASSQRLVGTDTQYF
>TRBJ1-1|-|-|TRBV6-5
TGTGCCAGCTCGCAGGGGCTACCCTACACTGAAGCTTTCTTT
CASSQGLPYTEAFF
>TRBJ2-3|-|-|TRBV25-1
TGTGCCAGCAGCCGGACTGGTAGCACAGATACGCAGTATTTT
CASSRTGSTDTQYF
>TRBJ2-7|-|-|TRBV11-3
TGTGCCAGCAGCTTGCGACTAGTTGACGAGCAGTACTTC
CASSLRLVDEQYF
>TRBJ2-3|-|-|TRBV18
TGTGCCAGCCAGCTAGGCCATGGGGGAAGCACAGATACGCAGTATTTT
CASQLGHGGSTDTQYF
>TRBJ2-7|-|TRBD2|TRBV5-4
TGTGCCAGCAGCTTGGGGACGGGACTAGCGGGAATATACGAGCAGTACTTC
CASSLGTGLAGIYEQYF
>TRBJ2-1|-|TRBD2|TRBV4-1
TGCGCCAGCACCCCCTGGGGGGGAAACAATGAGCAGTTCTTC
CASTPWGGNNEQFF
>TRBJ2-5|-|-|TRBV9
TGTGCCAGCAGCGTGAGCCCGACCAGGACAATCGACGGGGAGACCCAGTACTTC
CASSVSPTRTIDGETQYF
>TRBJ1-2|-|TRBD1|TRBV5-4
TGTGCCAGTGCGGACAGGGCCTATGGCTACACCTTC
CASADRAYGYTF
>TRBJ1-1|-|TRBD1|TRBV19
TGTGCCAGTAGTATTCTAACAGGGGAGGCGGTTACTGAAGCTTTCTTT
CASSILTGEAVTEAFF
>TRBJ2-1|-|-|TRBV7-3
TGTGCCAGCAGCTTAAAGAAGGGATCCTACAATGAGCAGTTCTTC
CASSLKKGSYNEQFF
>TRBJ1-4|-|-|TRBV16
TGTGCCAGCAGCCAATCCGGGCAGACCGGTGAAAAACTGTTTTTT
CASSQSGQTGEKLFF
>TRBJ2-4|-|-|TRBV6-6
TGTGCCAGCAGTTATAGGAATCTAGCCAAAAACATTCAGTACTTC
CASSYRNLAKNIQYF
>TRBJ2-1|-|TRBD2|TRBV7-9
TGTGCCAGCAGGCCCGGCGAAGCGGGGAACTACAATGAGCAGTTCTTC
CASRPGEAGNYNEQFF
>TRBJ1-5|-|-|TRBV5-1
TGCGCCAGCAGCTTGTCCCTTAATCAGCCCCAGCATTTT
CASSLSLNQPQHF
>TRBJ2-3|-|-|TRBV7-9
TGTGCCAGCAGCCGCCCCCTCGGACCACGCACAGATACGCAGTATTTT
CASSRPLGPRTDTQYF
>TRBJ2-3|-|-|TRBV7-9
TGTGCCAGCAGCCCTAGGGGAGACACAGATACGCAGTATTTT
CASSPRGDTDTQYF